This T cell receptor beta chain was documented in a study of Tregs in tolerant kidney transplant recipients (dated by TCRdb to the late 2010s). For the study in its entirety: The study used TCRbeta sequencing to identify donor-specific regulatory T cells before combined kidney and bone marrow transplantation, then tracked those cells after transplant.

V loses 1 base, J loses 12 bases, and the germline ends lie 13 bases apart. The germline V gene provides CDR1 SGHTA and CDR2 FQGTGA. CDR3 length: 13 amino acids, cysteine to phenylalanine. Only the CDR3 DNA is retained, 39 bases long and in frame from the first base. Related donors were used in the transplants with nonmyeloablative bone marrow transplantation, and mixed chimerism was transient in the human trials. Unstimulated Tregs (CD4+CD25+CD127-), CD4+ non-Tregs (CD4+CD25-), CD4 and CD8 cells were FACS-sorted from thawed PBMCs. Patients were 4 combined kidney and bone marrow transplant recipients from the ITN036ST trial, and only these trial subjects had samples available. Healthy control blood was separated into PBMCs by Ficoll density gradient and cryopreserved, and patient PBMCs were collected both before and after transplant. For TCRbeta CDR3 sequencing, genomic DNA from the sorted cells was extracted using the QIAGEN DNeasy Blood and Tissue Kit. High-throughput TCRbeta CDR3 sequencing, which included PCR amplification with bias correction and internal controls, was done commercially through immunoSEQ. Per the authors' processing: Unique productive TCRbeta sequences were defined by CDR3 nucleotide sequence when primers matched and otherwise by CDR3 amino acid sequence together with Vbeta and Jbeta genes. As a correction for sorting error, sequences shared between sorted populations at a frequency ratio of 2:1 or less were discarded, and the remaining shared sequences were assigned to the higher population. A sequence was defined as donor-reactive if the sequence was expanded at least 5-fold in CFSE-low cells compared with unstimulated cells and had a frequency of at least 0.01% in CFSE-low cells. Jensen-Shannon divergence, calculated on the top 100 TCRbeta sequences ranked by frequency, was used to quantify repertoire divergence. For samples with multiple sequencing runs, sorting error was corrected in each run separately before the runs were combined. TCRdb obtained this table from immuneACCESS and retained in-frame rearrangements with V and J assigned. These tables miss some clones; where compared with another copy, unresolved V genes account for less than half of the shortfall, and the remainder is unexplained. V and J calls and clone size come straight from that table; D and trimming were deduced from the DNA. The sample profile shows 74,000 or so clones; 90% to 95% of them were found once. In total, the top ten clones hold roughly 1.6% of the sample.

On the study overall, not on this receptor specifically: Donor-specific Treg expansion exceeded global Treg expansion in tolerant patients, suggesting antigen-driven rather than nonspecific expansion. Because only a small number of patients were included, the study had limitations, and the results will need to be validated in larger populations as well as under other immunosuppression protocols. Biological reproducibility was not examined directly, but technical replication error appeared to be minimal. Expanding Tregs with activated donor B cells appeared to identify the most biologically relevant and donor-specific TCRbeta repertoire. PCR primers changed over time for some patients, so nucleotide-level comparison across those patients' samples was not possible.

With respect to this clone: No antigen is known for it. There are no base qualities to consult, and no much larger clone falls within one base.

This specimen was CD4+ T cells from blood (PBMCs), taken 24 months after the transplant. The receptor was isolated from a human patient who received a combined kidney and bone marrow transplant. Some T cells may have been brought in with the graft after a transplant. The chain is encoded by TRBV7-3 joined to TRBJ2-1, with the D gene not clear enough to name. The nucleotide sequence is TGTGCCAGCAGCTTAAGTGTCAGCGCTCCGCAGTTCTTC. This translates into CASSLSVSAPQFF.